The text below deals with one T cell receptor (beta chain). What it binds is not known. CDR3 length: 12 amino acids. The V gene's germline CDR1 is ENHRY and CDR2 SYGVKD. Trimming removed 6 bases from V and 8 bases from J, with 11 bases in between. Data came from immunoSEQ multiplex PCR; TCRdb stores just in-frame clones and leaves some out. The sample yields around 130,000 clones, under 95% seen once. This sample was included in a study of T cell responses to AZD1222 COVID-19 vaccine. Findings of the study overall: Increases in Spike-specific TCR breadth and depth were seen after two AZD1222 doses. Regions 160-218 and 743-854 dominated among vaccine-associated CD4 TCRs spanning spike.

The chain recombines TRBV10-3 with TRBJ2-1; the D gene is possibly TRBD1 (5 bases). The starting material was peripheral blood, obtained 28 days after the second dose of the MenACWY control vaccine. The TCR sequence derives from an adult who received the MenACWY meningococcal vaccine as a control. The CDR3 loop is CAISDSGYEQFF. The CDR3 DNA is TGTGCCATCAGCGACTCAGGGTATGAGCAGTTCTTC.